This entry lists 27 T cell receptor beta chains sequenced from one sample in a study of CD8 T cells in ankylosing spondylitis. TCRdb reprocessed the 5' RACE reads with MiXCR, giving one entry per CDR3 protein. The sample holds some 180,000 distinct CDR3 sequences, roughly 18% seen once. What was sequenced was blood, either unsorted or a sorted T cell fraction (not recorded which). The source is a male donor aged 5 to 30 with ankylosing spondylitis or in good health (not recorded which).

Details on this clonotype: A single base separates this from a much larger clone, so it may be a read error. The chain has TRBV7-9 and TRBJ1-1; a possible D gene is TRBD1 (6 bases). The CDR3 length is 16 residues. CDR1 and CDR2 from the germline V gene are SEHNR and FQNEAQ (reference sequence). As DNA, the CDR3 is TGTGCCTGCAGCCCACTAGGGGGGGTACGGGGCACTGAAGCTTTCTTT. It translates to CACSPLGGVRGTEAFF.

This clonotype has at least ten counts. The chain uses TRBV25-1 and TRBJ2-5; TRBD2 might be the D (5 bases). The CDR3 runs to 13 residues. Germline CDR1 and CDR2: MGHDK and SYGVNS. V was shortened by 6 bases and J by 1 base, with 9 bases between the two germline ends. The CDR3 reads CASSSGSQETQYF. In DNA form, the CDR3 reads TGTGCCAGCAGCTCGGGATCCCAAGAGACCCAGTACTTC.

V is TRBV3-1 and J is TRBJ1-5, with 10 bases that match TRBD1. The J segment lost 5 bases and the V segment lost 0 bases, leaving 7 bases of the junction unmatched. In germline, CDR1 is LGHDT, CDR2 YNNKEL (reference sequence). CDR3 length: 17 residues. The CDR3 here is CASSQDARTGGHQPQHF. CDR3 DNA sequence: TGTGCCAGCAGCCAAGACGCTCGGACAGGGGGGCATCAGCCCCAGCATTTT. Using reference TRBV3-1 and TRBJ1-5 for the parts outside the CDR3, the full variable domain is DTAVSQTPKYLVTQMGNDKSIKCEQNLGHDTMYWYKQDSKKFLKIMFSYNNKELIINETVPNRFSPKSPDKAHLNLHINSLELGDSAVYFCASSQDARTGGHQPQHFGDGTRLSIL.

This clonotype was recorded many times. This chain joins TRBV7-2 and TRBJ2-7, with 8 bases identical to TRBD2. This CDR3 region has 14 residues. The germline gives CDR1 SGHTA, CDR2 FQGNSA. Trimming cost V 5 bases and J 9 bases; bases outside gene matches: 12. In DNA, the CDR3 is TGTGCCAGCAGCATTTCCAGCGGGAGCAGGTTGCAGTACTTC. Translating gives CASSISSGSRLQYF.

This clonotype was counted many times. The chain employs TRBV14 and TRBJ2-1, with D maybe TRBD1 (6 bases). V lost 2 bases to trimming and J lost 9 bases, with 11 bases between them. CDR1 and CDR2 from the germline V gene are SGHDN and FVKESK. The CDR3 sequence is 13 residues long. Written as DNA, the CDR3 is TGTGCCAGCAGCCAAAACAGGGCCGGTGAGCAGTTCTTC. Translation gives CASSQNRAGEQFF.

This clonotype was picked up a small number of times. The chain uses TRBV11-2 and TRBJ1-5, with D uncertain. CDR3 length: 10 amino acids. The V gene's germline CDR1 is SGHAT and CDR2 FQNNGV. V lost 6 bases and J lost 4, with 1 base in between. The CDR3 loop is CASSNQPQHF. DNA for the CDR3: TGTGCCAGCAGTAATCAGCCCCAGCATTTT.

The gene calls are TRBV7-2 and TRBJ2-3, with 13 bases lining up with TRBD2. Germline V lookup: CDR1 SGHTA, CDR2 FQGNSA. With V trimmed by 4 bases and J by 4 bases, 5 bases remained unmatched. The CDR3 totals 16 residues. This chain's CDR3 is CASSSSGLAGSDTQYF. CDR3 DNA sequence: TGTGCCAGCAGCTCCTCGGGACTAGCGGGATCAGATACGCAGTATTTT.

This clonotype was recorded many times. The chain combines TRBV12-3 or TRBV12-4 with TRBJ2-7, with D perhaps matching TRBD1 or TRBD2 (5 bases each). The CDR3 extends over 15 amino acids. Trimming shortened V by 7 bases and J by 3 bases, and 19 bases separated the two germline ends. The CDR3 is CASNNRWDGGYEQYF. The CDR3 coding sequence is TGTGCCAGCAATAACCGGTGGGACGGTGGCTACGAGCAGTACTTC.

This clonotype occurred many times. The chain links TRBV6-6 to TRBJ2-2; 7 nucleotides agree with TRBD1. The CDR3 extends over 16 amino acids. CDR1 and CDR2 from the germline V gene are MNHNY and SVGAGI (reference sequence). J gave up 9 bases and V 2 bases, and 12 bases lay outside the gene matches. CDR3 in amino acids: CASSYGGDSAPRELFF. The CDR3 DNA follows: TGTGCCAGCAGTTACGGTGGGGACAGTGCCCCCCGGGAGCTGTTTTTT.

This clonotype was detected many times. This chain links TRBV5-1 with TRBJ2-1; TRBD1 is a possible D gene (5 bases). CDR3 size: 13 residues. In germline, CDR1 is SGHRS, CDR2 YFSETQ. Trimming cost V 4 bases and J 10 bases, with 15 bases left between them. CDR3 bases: TGCGCCAGCAGCGTGGAAAGGGGATCGGAGCAGTTCTTC. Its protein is CASSVERGSEQFF.

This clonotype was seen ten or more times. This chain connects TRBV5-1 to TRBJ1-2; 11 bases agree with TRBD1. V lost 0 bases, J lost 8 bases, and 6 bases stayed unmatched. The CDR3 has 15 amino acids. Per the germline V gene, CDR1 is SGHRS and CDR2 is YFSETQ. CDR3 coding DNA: TGCGCCAGCAGCTTGGACGGACAGGGGGCGTACGGCTACACCTTC. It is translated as CASSLDGQGAYGYTF.

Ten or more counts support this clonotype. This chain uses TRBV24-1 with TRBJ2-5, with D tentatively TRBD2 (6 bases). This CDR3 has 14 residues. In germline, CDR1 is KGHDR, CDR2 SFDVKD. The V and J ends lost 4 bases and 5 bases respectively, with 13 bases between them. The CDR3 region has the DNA TGTGCCACCAGTGACTCCGGGACTGGGGAGACCCAGTACTTC. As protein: CATSDSGTGETQYF.

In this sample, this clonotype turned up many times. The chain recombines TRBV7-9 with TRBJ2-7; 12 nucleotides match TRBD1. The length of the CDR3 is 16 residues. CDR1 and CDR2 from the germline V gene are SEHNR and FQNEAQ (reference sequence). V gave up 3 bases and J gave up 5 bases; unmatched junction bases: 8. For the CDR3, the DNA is TGTGCCAGCAGCTTGAGAAGCGGGACAGGGGGCCACGAGCAGTACTTC. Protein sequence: CASSLRSGTGGHEQYF.

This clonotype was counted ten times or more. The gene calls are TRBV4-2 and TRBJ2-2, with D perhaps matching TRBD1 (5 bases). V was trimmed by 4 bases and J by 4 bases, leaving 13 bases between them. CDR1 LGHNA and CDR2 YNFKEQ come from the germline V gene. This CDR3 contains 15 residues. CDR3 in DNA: TGTGCCAGCAGCCCTCAAATTCAGGGCACCGGGGAGCTGTTTTTT. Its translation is CASSPQIQGTGELFF.

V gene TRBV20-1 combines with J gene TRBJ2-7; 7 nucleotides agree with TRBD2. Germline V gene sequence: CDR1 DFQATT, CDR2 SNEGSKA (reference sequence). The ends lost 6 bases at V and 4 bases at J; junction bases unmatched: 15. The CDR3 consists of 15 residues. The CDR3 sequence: CSARTDGGRGYEQYF. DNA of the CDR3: TGCAGTGCGCGTACCGATGGCGGGAGAGGGTACGAGCAGTACTTC.

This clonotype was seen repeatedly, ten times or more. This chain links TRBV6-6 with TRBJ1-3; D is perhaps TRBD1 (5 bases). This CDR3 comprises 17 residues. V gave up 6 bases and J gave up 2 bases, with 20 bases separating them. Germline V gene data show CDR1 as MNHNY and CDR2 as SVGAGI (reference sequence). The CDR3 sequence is CASSIPQGYEAGNTIYF. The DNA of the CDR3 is TGTGCCAGCAGCATACCTCAGGGATATGAGGCTGGAAACACCATATATTTT.

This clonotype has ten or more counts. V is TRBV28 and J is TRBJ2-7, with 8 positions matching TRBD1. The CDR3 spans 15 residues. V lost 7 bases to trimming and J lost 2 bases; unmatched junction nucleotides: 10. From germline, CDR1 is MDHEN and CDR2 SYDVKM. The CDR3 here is CASTPPGQDAYEQYF. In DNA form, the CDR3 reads TGTGCCAGCACTCCTCCGGGACAGGACGCCTACGAGCAGTACTTC.

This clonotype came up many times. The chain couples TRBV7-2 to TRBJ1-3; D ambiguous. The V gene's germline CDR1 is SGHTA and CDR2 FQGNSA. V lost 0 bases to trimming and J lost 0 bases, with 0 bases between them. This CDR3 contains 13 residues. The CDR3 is CASSLASGNTIYF. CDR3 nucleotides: TGTGCCAGCAGCTTAGCCTCTGGAAACACCATATATTTT.

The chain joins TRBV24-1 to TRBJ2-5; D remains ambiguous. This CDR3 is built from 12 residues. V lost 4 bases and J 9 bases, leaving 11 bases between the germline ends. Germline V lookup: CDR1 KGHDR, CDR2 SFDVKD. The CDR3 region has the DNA TGTGCCACCAGTGACCCCACCGGGCCCCAGTACTTC. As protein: CATSDPTGPQYF.

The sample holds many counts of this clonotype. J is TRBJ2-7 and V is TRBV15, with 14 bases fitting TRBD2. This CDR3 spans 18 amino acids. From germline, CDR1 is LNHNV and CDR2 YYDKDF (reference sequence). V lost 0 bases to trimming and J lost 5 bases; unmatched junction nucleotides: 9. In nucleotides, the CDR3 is TGTGCCACCAGCAGAGATCTGGGACTAGCGGGAGTTTTCGACGAGCAGTACTTC. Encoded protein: CATSRDLGLAGVFDEQYF.

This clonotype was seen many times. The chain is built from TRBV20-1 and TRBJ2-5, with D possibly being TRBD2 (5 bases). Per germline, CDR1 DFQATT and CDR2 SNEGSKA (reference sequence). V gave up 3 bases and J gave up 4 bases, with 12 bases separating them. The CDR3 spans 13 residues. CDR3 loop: CSARTRGLETQYF. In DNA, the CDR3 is TGCAGTGCTAGGACCCGGGGTCTAGAGACCCAGTACTTC.

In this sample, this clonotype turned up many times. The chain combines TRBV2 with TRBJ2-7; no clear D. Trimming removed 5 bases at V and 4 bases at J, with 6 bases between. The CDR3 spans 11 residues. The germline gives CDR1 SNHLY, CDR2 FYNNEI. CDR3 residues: CASSNGYEQYF. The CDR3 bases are TGTGCCAGCAGTAACGGGTACGAGCAGTACTTC.

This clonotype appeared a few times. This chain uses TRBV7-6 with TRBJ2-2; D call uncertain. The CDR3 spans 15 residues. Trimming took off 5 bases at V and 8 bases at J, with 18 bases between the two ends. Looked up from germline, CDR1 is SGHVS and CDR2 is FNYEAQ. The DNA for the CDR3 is TGTGCCAGCAGCCCCCCGCGGTACGGATCGGGGGAGCTGTTTTTT. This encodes CASSPPRYGSGELFF.

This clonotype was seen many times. The CDR3 DNA sequence: TGTGCCAGCATTGAGCTCTCTGGGGCCAACGTCCTGACTTTC. It codes for CASIELSGANVLTF. The rearrangement joins TRBV2 to TRBJ2-6; D is unclear. The CDR3 is made up of 14 amino acids. Germline CDR1 is SNHLY and CDR2 is FYNNEI. The V and J ends lost 7 bases and 0 bases respectively, with 7 bases between them.

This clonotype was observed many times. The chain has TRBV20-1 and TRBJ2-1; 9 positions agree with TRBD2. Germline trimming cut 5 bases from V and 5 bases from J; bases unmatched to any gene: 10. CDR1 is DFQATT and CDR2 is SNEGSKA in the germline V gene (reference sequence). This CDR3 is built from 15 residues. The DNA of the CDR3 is TGCAGTGCTTCGATAGCGGGAGATAGAAACAATGAGCAGTTCTTC. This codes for CSASIAGDRNNEQFF.

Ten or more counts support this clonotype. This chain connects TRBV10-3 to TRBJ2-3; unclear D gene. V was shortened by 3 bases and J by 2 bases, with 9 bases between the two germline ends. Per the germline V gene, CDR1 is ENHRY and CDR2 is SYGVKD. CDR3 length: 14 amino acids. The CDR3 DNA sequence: TGTGCCATCAGTGAACGCCAGAACACAGATACGCAGTATTTT. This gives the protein CAISERQNTDTQYF.

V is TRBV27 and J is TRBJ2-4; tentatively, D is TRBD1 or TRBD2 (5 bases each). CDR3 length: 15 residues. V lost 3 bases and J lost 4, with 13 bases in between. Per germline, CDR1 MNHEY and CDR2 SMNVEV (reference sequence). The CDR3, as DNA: TGTGCCAGCAGTTTTCTGGGGGTGGAGAAAAACATTCAGTACTTC. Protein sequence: CASSFLGVEKNIQYF.